The 4 T cell receptor beta chains below come from one sample, sequenced in a study of regulatory T cells in long-lasting Graves disease. Time point: persistent/refractory GD, antithyroid drugs over 5 years with positive TRAb. The TCR library used RNA extracted from PBMCs. Combining iRepertoire HTBI primers with Arm-PCR of CDR3 regions, the authors built TCR beta libraries. TCRdb independently ran MiXCR on the multiplex PCR reads; one entry per CDR3 protein. The data contain a few hundred thousand distinct CDR3 sequences, roughly a quarter of them singletons. This material consisted of peripheral blood mononuclear cells (PBMCs), taken when the disease was refractory, from a patient treated with antithyroid drugs. The receptor set was obtained from a female donor with Graves disease.

The CDR3: CASSVGLFGYGYTF. CDR3 nucleotide sequence: TGTGCCAGCAGCGTAGGGCTTTTCGGCTATGGCTACACCTTC. J is TRBJ1-2 and V is TRBV9; the D is unclear. CDR1 and CDR2 (germline): SGDLS, YYNGEE. This CDR3 is built from 14 residues. Trimming stripped 0 bases from V and 4 bases from J, with 10 bases between. Full variable domain (outside the CDR3, taken from reference TRBV9 and TRBJ1-2): DSGVTQTPKHLITATGQRVTLRCSPRSGDLSVYWYQQSLDQGLQFLIQYYNGEERAKGNILERFSAQQFPDLHSELNLSSLELGDSALYFCASSVGLFGYGYTFGSGTRLTVV.

This clonotype was picked up one time. CDR3 residues: CASRQGSVTQYF. DNA for the CDR3: TGTGCCAGCAGGCAGGGATCCGTTACGCAGTATTTT. The J gene is TRBJ2-3, the V gene TRBV12-3 or TRBV12-4, with a weak D call TRBD1 (5 bases). This CDR3 is built from 12 residues. V shed 6 bases and J shed 8 bases, with 12 bases lying between them.

The sample holds many counts of this clonotype. The chain couples TRBV5-1 to TRBJ2-7; 8 nucleotides match TRBD1. The CDR3 loop spans 14 amino acids. The J segment lost 6 bases and the V segment lost 4 bases, leaving 9 bases of the junction unmatched. In germline, CDR1 is SGHRS, CDR2 YFSETQ. The CDR3 reads CASSPGQGAREQYF. The DNA of the CDR3 is TGCGCCAGCAGCCCAGGACAGGGAGCTCGCGAGCAGTACTTC.

Points on this clonotype: The junction does not match germline at one end; this may be a read error. The rearrangement uses TRBV28 and TRBJ1-1; 10 bases fit TRBD1. Per germline, CDR1 MDHEN and CDR2 SYDVKM. The CDR3 has 12 residues. CDR3 in amino acids: CAISRLELGQGF. CDR3 sequence (DNA): TGTGCCATCTCCCGGTTGGAGCTGGGACAGGGGTTT.